The 17 T cell receptor beta chains in this list originate from one sample, sequenced in a study of regulatory T cells in long-lasting Graves disease (dated by TCRdb to the early 2020s). The library was built by means of multiplex PCR. Instrument used: Illumina HiSeq 4000. To build TCR beta libraries, CDR3 regions were amplified by Arm-PCR using iRepertoire HTBI primers. TCRdb trimmed the raw reads at Q25, called clones with MiXCR and kept productive beta chains. Duplicate CDR3 protein sequences are folded into a single record with the most common DNA and genes. Here the sample has about 450,000 distinct CDR3 sequences; about 20% occur a single time. Together, the top ten hold approximately 25% of the sample. The time point label of this sample denotes: persistent/refractory GD, antithyroid drugs over 5 years with positive TRAb. For both TCR sequencing and RNA sequencing, RNA was extracted from PBMCs using TRIzol.

Sample: peripheral blood mononuclear cells (PBMCs), taken when the disease was refractory, from a patient treated with antithyroid drugs. The receptors were gathered from a female donor with Graves disease.

J is TRBJ2-2 and V is TRBV19; a weak D match, TRBD2 (5 bases). The germline V gene has CDR1 LNHDA and CDR2 SQIVND (reference sequence). The CDR3 runs 15 residues. V was clipped by 0 bases and J by 1 base, with 6 bases between them. The CDR3 region has the DNA TGTGCCAGTAGTATAGACGGGGTGAACACCGGGGAGCTGTTTTTT. Protein sequence: CASSIDGVNTGELFF.

This clonotype has a handful of counts. The J gene is TRBJ2-7, the V gene TRBV29-1; possibly TRBD2 for D (6 bases). Trimming shortened V by 8 bases and J by 6 bases, and 20 bases separated the two germline ends. Germline V gene lookup returns CDR1 SQVTM and CDR2 ANQGSEA. There are 13 residues in the CDR3. The CDR3 DNA reads as TGCAGCACCGGACTACTTCCGGCGGGCGAGCAGTACTTC. This translates into CSTGLLPAGEQYF.

This clonotype was detected ten times or more. The rearrangement links TRBV15 to TRBJ1-2; D is perhaps TRBD1 (5 bases). In germline, CDR1 is LNHNV, CDR2 YYDKDF (reference sequence). Trimming removed 0 bases at V and 5 bases at J, with 19 bases between. CDR3 size: 17 residues. CDR3 region: CATSRDGTAPHDYGYTF. DNA for the CDR3: TGTGCCACCAGCAGAGATGGGACGGCCCCCCATGATTATGGCTACACCTTC.

This rearrangement joins TRBV20-1 to TRBJ2-7; D is ambiguous. The CDR3 spans 14 residues. Trimming removed 1 base at V and 3 bases at J, with 13 bases between. Germline loops: CDR1 DFQATT, CDR2 SNEGSKA (reference sequence). CDR3 sequence (DNA): TGCAGTGCTAGAGGTATGCTCCAAGTCTACGAGCAGTACTTC. It specifies CSARGMLQVYEQYF.

The chain has TRBV7-9 and TRBJ2-1; no clear D. Per the germline V gene, CDR1 is SEHNR and CDR2 is FQNEAQ (reference sequence). Trimming shortened V by 1 base and J by 0 bases, and 7 bases separated the two germline ends. This CDR3 comprises 15 residues. CDR3 bases: TGTGCCAGCAGCTTAGGCGCGAGCTCCTACAATGAGCAGTTCTTC. Amino acid sequence: CASSLGASSYNEQFF. The full variable domain, completed using reference TRBV7-9 and TRBJ2-1, is DTGVSQNPRHKITKRGQNVTFRCDPISEHNRLYWYRQTLGQGPEFLTYFQNEAQLEKSRLLSDRFSAERPKGSFSTLEIQRTEQGDSAMYLCASSLGASSYNEQFFGPGTRLTVL.

Concerning this clonotype: The junction does not match germline at one end; this may be a read error. This sequence joins TRBV5-1 and TRBJ1-4; unclear D gene. Germline CDR1 SGHRS, CDR2 YFSETQ. The length of the CDR3 is 14 residues. In nucleotides, the CDR3 is TGCGCCAGCACCTTGACACCCTACAATGAAAAACTGTTTTTT. It translates to CASTLTPYNEKLFF.

This clonotype was observed a handful of times. The chain recombines TRBV20-1 with TRBJ2-7, with 9 bases fitting TRBD2. V dropped 6 bases and J dropped 0; count of bases not matched to a gene: 9. The CDR3 sequence is 15 residues long. Germline CDR1 and CDR2: DFQATT and SNEGSKA (reference sequence). The CDR3 nucleotides are TGCAGTGCCCTGCGGGCGGGAGGGATCTCCTACGAGCAGTACTTC. Translated: CSALRAGGISYEQYF.

The gene calls are TRBV9 and TRBJ1-2; D unclear. The V gene's germline CDR1 is SGDLS and CDR2 YYNGEE. The CDR3 totals 16 residues. V was clipped by 0 bases and J by 5 bases, with 17 bases between them. The CDR3 coding sequence is TGTGCCAGCAGCGTAGATGCTTCCCAAAGTCCGTATGGCTACACCTTC. Its protein is CASSVDASQSPYGYTF. Filled out from reference TRBV9 and TRBJ1-2, the complete variable domain reads DSGVTQTPKHLITATGQRVTLRCSPRSGDLSVYWYQQSLDQGLQFLIQYYNGEERAKGNILERFSAQQFPDLHSELNLSSLELGDSALYFCASSVDASQSPYGYTFGSGTRLTVV.

Only a few counts were recorded for this clonotype. The V and J genes are TRBV7-3 and TRBJ1-2; 8 bases match TRBD1. After removal of 5 bases from V and 4 bases from J, the junction contained 12 bases not matched to a gene. The CDR3 spans 16 residues. Germline lookup yields CDR1 SGHTA and CDR2 FQGTGA. CDR3 amino acids: CASSLLGQATAYGYTF. The DNA for the CDR3 is TGTGCCAGCAGCCTGCTGGGACAGGCTACAGCCTATGGCTACACCTTC.

CDR3 in amino acids: CASSSGDMGLREQYF. The CDR3 DNA reads as TGCGCCAGCAGCTCTGGGGACATGGGCCTACGGGAGCAGTACTTC. The chain combines TRBV5-1 with TRBJ2-7, with D perhaps TRBD1 (6 bases). The CDR3 runs to 15 residues. Germline V gene lookup returns CDR1 SGHRS and CDR2 YFSETQ. V was pared by 3 bases and J by 7 bases, with 20 bases between.

A few counts support this clonotype. The J gene is TRBJ2-7, the V gene TRBV7-9; 14 bases agree with TRBD2. The CDR3 has 14 amino acids. Germline V gene data show CDR1 as SEHNR and CDR2 as FQNEAQ (reference sequence). Unmatched junction bases numbered 6, after V lost 7 bases and J lost 7 bases. CDR3 in amino acids: CASTRLAGGLEQYF. The CDR3 DNA sequence: TGTGCCAGCACTAGACTAGCGGGAGGGTTAGAGCAGTACTTC.

A note on this clonotype: A read error is possible here, since a much larger clone lies one base away. V and J are TRBV6-4 and TRBJ2-5; D call uncertain. The CDR3 extends over 14 amino acids. Germline V lookup: CDR1 MRHNA, CDR2 SNTAGT. CDR3 in amino acids: CAGSAESLEETQYF. CDR3 DNA: TGTGCCGGCAGTGCCGAGTCGTTAGAAGAGACCCAGTACTTC.

This clonotype was recorded many times. The rearrangement links TRBV30 to TRBJ1-2, with D perhaps TRBD1 (5 bases). V shed 4 bases and J shed 3 bases, with 12 bases lying between them. CDR1 GTSNPN and CDR2 SVGIG come from the germline V gene (reference sequence). This CDR3 contains 13 residues. As DNA, the CDR3 is TGTGCCTGGAAAGAGGGGCTTCACTATGGCTACACCTTC. This encodes CAWKEGLHYGYTF.

The V gene is TRBV4-1, the J gene TRBJ2-7; possible D gene TRBD2, 6 bases. V lost 0 bases, J lost 3 bases, and 21 bases lay in between. In germline, CDR1 is MGHRA, CDR2 YSYEKL. The CDR3 extends over 18 amino acids. The CDR3 DNA reads TGCGCCAGCAGCCAAGACTCGGCGGTGGCGGGATTAAACTACGAGCAGTACTTC. Translation: CASSQDSAVAGLNYEQYF.

This clonotype came up many times. This chain connects TRBV11-2 to TRBJ2-7; 10 bases are a match to TRBD2. Trimming took 5 bases from V and 0 from J; bases not matched to a gene: 13. The CDR3 has 18 amino acids. From germline, CDR1 is SGHAT and CDR2 FQNNGV. The CDR3 sequence is CASSPEGLAGGHSYEQYF. CDR3 in DNA: TGTGCCAGCAGCCCCGAGGGGTTAGCGGGGGGACACTCCTACGAGCAGTACTTC.

This clonotype was picked up a small number of times. The gene calls are TRBV27 and TRBJ2-5; TRBD2 matches 7 bases. Germline V CDR1 and CDR2: MNHEY, SMNVEV (reference sequence). The CDR3 spans 13 residues. Unmatched junction bases numbered 4, after V lost 6 bases and J lost 3 bases. The CDR3, as DNA: TGTGCCAGCAGGGTGCTAGCGGAAGAGACCCAGTACTTC. It translates to CASRVLAEETQYF.

Regarding this clonotype: A much larger clone differs by one base, so this may be a read error. This chain joins TRBV2 and TRBJ1-5; D is undetermined. Germline assignment: CDR1 SNHLY and CDR2 FYNNEI. V was shortened by 4 bases and J by 3 bases, with 13 bases between the two germline ends. This CDR3 has 15 amino acids. The CDR3 spells CASSVGEADNQPQHF. For the CDR3, the DNA is TGTGCCAGCAGTGTCGGAGAGGCGGACAATCAGCCCCAGCATTTT. Full variable domain (outside the CDR3, taken from reference TRBV2 and TRBJ1-5): EPEVTQTPSHQVTQMGQEVILRCVPISNHLYFYWYRQILGQKVEFLVSFYNNEISEKSEIFDDQFSVERPDGSNFTLKIRSTKLEDSAMYFCASSVGEADNQPQHFGDGTRLSIL.